This T cell receptor beta chain is from a study of T cells after yellow fever vaccination. TCRdb re-called the 5' RACE reads with MiXCR, one entry per CDR3 protein. The sample lists about 430,000 distinct CDR3 sequences; under 20% were seen once. V was cut by 5 bases and J by 1 base, with 5 bases left in between. CDR1 SGHTA and CDR2 FQGNSA come from the germline V gene. The CDR3 has 13 residues. The study, taken as a whole, reports: Peaking on day 5 versus 15, the secondary response was faster but weaker.

In regard to this clonotype: The antigen remains undetermined.

The chain uses TRBV7-2 and TRBJ2-2, with D unclear. The source was PBMCs, collected before the yellow fever booster vaccination. The TCR was taken from a man aged 18 to 29 who received the YFV17D yellow fever vaccine. CDR3 sequence: CASSTWNTGELFF. The CDR3 DNA reads as TGTGCCAGCAGCACCTGGAACACCGGGGAGCTGTTTTTT. Complete variable domain (other parts from reference TRBV7-2 and TRBJ2-2): GAGVSQSPSNKVTEKGKDVELRCDPISGHTALYWYRQSLGQGLEFLIYFQGNSAPDKSGLPSDRFSAERTGGSVSTLTIQRTQQEDSAVYLCASSTWNTGELFFGEGSRLTVL.